This T cell receptor (beta chain) derives from a study of shared clonotypes between healthy human individuals. Some clones are missing from TCRdb's copy, which holds only in-frame ones; the method was immunoSEQ multiplex PCR. Of some 2,100,000 clones in the sample, 85% to 95% were seen once. Trimming cost V 3 bases and J 1 base, with 9 bases left between them. The CDR3 extends over 14 amino acids. The germline gives CDR1 SEHNR, CDR2 FQNEAQ (reference sequence). Naive CD8 cells lacked CD45RO and underwent positive selection for CCR7, leaving out terminally differentiated effector memory CD45RA+ cells.

The source is a man between 18 and 29 years old in good health. Some clones in this sample may be carry-over from other donors' samples. Sequenced: naive CD8+ T cells from PBMCs. The chain combines TRBV7-9 with TRBJ1-1; a possible D gene is TRBD1 (5 bases). CDR3 sequence: CASSFRRENTEAFF. CDR3 coding DNA: TGTGCCAGCAGCTTCCGCAGGGAGAACACTGAAGCTTTCTTT.